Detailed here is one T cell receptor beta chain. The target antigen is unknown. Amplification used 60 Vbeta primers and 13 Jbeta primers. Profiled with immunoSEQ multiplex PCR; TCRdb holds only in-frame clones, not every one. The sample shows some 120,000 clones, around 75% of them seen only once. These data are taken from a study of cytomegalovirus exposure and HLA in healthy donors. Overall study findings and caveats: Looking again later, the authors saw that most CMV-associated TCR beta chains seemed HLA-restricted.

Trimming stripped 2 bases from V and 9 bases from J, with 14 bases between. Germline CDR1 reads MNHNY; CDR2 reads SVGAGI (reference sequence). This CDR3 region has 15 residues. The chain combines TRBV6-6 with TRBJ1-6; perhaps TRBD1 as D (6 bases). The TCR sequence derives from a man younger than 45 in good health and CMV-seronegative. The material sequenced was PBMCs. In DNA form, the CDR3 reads TGTGCCAGCAGTTACCAGGCGGGGGGCGTTTCACCCCTCCACTTT. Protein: CASSYQAGGVSPLHF.